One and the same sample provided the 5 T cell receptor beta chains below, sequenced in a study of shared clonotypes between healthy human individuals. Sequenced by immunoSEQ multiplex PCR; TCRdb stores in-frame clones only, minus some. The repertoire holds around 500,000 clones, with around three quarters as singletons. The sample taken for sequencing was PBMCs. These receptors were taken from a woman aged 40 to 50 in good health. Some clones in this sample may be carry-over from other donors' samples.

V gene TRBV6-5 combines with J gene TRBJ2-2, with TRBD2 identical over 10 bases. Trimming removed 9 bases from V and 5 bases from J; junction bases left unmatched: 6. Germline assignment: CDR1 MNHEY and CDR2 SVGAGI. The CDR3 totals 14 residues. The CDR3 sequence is CASIAGGGTGELFF. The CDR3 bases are TGTGCCAGTATAGCGGGAGGCGGTACCGGGGAGCTGTTTTTT.

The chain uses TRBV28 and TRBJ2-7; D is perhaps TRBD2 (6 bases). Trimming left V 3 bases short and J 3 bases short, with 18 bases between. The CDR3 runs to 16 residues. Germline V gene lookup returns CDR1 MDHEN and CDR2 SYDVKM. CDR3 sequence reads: CASSLAGTNRLYEQYF. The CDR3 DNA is TGTGCCAGCAGTTTGGCGGGGACCAATCGACTCTACGAGCAGTACTTC.

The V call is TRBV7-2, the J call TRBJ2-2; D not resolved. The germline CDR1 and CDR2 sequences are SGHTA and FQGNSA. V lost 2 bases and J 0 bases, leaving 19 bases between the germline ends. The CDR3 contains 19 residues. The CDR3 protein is CASSLFGHRDSANTGELFF. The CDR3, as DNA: TGTGCCAGCAGCTTATTCGGGCACAGAGACTCAGCGAACACCGGGGAGCTGTTTTTT.

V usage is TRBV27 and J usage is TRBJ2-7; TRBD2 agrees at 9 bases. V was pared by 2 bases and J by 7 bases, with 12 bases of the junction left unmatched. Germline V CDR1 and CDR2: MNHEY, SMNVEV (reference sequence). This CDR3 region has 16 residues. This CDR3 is CASSLKDPARGGEQYF. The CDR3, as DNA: TGTGCCAGCAGTTTAAAGGATCCCGCGCGGGGGGGTGAGCAGTACTTC.

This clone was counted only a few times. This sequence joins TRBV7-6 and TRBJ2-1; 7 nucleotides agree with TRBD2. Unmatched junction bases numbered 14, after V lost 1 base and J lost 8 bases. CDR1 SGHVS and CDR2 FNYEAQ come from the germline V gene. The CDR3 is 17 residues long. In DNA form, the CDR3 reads TGTGCCAGCAGCTTAGGGGTGACGAGCGGGAAACGGGATGAGCAGTTCTTC. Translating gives CASSLGVTSGKRDEQFF.